The sequence of this TCR beta chain was determined in a study of lymphopenia after photon versus proton radiotherapy. Study-level points and caveats: Larger post-nadir TCR diversity loss correlated inversely with survival in deceased patients. Relative stability marked proton patients; photon patients lost diversity and naive cells. Only patients who died were analyzed for survival; proton advantage is unproven. Post-nadir diversity loss with photons came from oligoclonal expansion, particularly CD8+ Temra cells.

This table comes from immunoSEQ multiplex PCR, and its TCRdb copy is limited to in-frame clones, with some not included. The table has more than 2,500 clones, roughly 80% seen once. On this clone: Its target is unknown.

The CDR3 has 14 residues. Germline-derived CDR1 and CDR2 are MDHEN and SYDVKM. V was clipped by 8 bases and J by 6 bases, with 17 bases between them. Here the sequenced sample was peripheral blood, taken from a patient treated with proton-based radiotherapy. The J gene is TRBJ1-5, the V gene TRBV28; D might be TRBD1 (6 bases). The sequence was obtained from a man older than 75 with esophageal cancer. Here the CDR3 reads CASRGPRESQPQHF. CDR3 in DNA: TGTGCCAGCCGGGGGCCCCGCGAGAGTCAGCCCCAGCATTTT.